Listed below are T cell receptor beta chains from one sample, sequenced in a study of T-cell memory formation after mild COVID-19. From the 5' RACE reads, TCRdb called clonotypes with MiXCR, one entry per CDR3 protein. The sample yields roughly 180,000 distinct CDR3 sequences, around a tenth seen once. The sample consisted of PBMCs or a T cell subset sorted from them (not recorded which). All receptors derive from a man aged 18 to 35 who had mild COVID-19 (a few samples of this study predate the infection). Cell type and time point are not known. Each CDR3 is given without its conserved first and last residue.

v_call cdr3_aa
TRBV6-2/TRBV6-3 ASNGADTDTQY
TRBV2 ASSRVTDTQY
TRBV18 ASSRRQGVGNEQF
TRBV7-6 ASSLIGTGDRMNTEAF
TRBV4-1 ASSQVFSERRGLNTEAF
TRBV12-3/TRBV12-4 ASSLGDRRKAF
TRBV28 ASSLVADTIY
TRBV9 ASFLRPGPTRTEAF
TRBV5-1 ASSLETGGGSPLH
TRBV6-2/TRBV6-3 ASGRSSYNEQF
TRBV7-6 ASSFGGSDTQY
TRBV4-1 ASSHGFERTGELF
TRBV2 ASSELAGNQPQH
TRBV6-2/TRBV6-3 ASSPGQGVNQPQH
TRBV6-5 ASSFDRGRADTQY
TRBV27 ASSSLDRGGNQPQH
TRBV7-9 ASSPNLRFHEQY